This record concerns one T cell receptor beta chain sequence. The specificity of this receptor is unknown. Per-base qualities were not stored, and no clone one base away is much larger. The source of the sample is a study of blood T cell repertoires in COVID-19 (dated by TCRdb to about 2020). Turning to the overall study: Collaborator samples came from the United States, Italy and Spain and covered acute and convalescent phases of COVID-19. The samples were drawn from two sources: the first 160 participants of the ongoing ImmuneRACE study, and fewer than 1,500 subjects contributed by 6 global collaborators. Sample metadata almost always included a de-identified subject ID, COVID-19 status, age in years and sex. Where HLA class I and class II types were available, the types were taken from metadata supplied by the sample provider, not from assay-based typing. Subjects who had been exposed to COVID-19, were actively infected with it, or had recovered from it provided the deeply sampled blood TCRbeta repertoires that made up the dataset. The repertoires were made available in a free public database intended to serve as a resource for research on the immune response to SARS-CoV-2. The material from the prospective study consisted of cDNA or gDNA derived from T cells, B-cell-depleted T cells, or PBMCs.

In Seattle, one collaborating source enrolled patients while the infection was active and tracked those patients longitudinally over the course of disease. Whole blood was collected in K2EDTA tubes by collaborating institutions according to the institutions' own protocols. For TCRbeta analysis, collaborators shipped samples as frozen whole blood, isolated PBMCs, or DNA extracted from either of those sample types. TCRbeta CDR3 regions were amplified from genomic DNA by means of the immunoSEQ Assay, a bias-controlled multiplex PCR. The source study handled its data this way. Within the assay, amplification of reference gene primers was used to estimate how many nucleated cells each sample contained. Sequence reads were collapsed and filtered to measure the absolute abundance of every unique TCRbeta CDR3 rearrangement. For each sample, productive Simpson clonality was calculated by taking the square root of Simpson's diversity index across productive rearrangements. In its TCRdb copy, this immuneACCESS table keeps in-frame sequences only and misses some clones. Where compared with another copy, unresolved V genes explain less than half of these, and the others have no known cause. V and J calls and clone size follow that table, whereas D and trimming were derived from the DNA. For this sample the table gives under 250,000 clones, of which around 86% were detected only once. 5.5% to 6.5% of the sample is taken by the ten largest.

Beyond this particular receptor, the publication reports: The amount of clinical and demographic metadata varied by source and participant and was provided uncurated.

What was sequenced was peripheral blood. The sequence came from a woman aged 80 or over with COVID-19, enrolled during active disease.

DNA sequence: TGTGCCAGCAGCCATGATGGACAGATTTATGGCTACACCTTC. Translated, it gives CASSHDGQIYGYTF. The chain is encoded by TRBV5-5 joined to TRBJ1-2; 6 matching bases give a weak D call of TRBD1. CDR1 and CDR2 are drawn from the germline V gene (reference sequence): SGHKS, YYEKEE. At the junction V is shortened by 4 bases and J by 5 bases, with 15 bases in between. Spanning cysteine to phenylalanine, the CDR3 consists of 14 amino acids. The entry retains the CDR3 DNA only, 42 bases that are in frame from base 1.